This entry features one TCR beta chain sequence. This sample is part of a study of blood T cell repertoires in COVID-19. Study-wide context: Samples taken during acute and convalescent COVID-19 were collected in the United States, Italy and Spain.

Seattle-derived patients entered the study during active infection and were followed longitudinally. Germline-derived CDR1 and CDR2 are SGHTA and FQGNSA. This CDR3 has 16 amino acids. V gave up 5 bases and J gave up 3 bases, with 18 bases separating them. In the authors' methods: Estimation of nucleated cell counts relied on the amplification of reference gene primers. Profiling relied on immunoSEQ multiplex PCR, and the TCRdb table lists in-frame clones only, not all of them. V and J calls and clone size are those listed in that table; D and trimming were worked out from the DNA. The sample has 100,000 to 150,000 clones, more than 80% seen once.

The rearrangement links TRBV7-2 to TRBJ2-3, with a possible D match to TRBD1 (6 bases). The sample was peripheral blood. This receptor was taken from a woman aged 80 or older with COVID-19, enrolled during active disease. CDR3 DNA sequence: TGTGCCAGCAGCGGTACTACAGGGCCGAGGACAGATACGCAGTATTTT. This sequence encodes CASSGTTGPRTDTQYF. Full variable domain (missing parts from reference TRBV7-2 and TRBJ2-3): GAGVSQSPSNKVTEKGKDVELRCDPISGHTALYWYRQSLGQGLEFLIYFQGNSAPDKSGLPSDRFSAERTGGSVSTLTIQRTQQEDSAVYLCASSGTTGPRTDTQYFGPGTRLTVL.